A single sample is the source of the 14 T cell receptor beta chains below, sequenced in a study of blood T cell repertoires in COVID-19. The assay was immunoSEQ multiplex PCR, and TCRdb's table has in-frame clones only and misses some. This sample has 110,000 to 150,000 clones, with 80% to 85% found just once. The sample taken for sequencing was peripheral blood. These TCRs come from a human donor in a cohort sampled during active COVID-19.

This chain connects TRBV5-1 to TRBJ1-1; D gene unclear. Germline CDR1 SGHRS, CDR2 YFSETQ. The CDR3 is 14 amino acids. Trimming stripped 0 bases from V and 3 bases from J, with 9 bases between. CDR3: CASSLASGYTEAFF. The CDR3, as DNA: TGCGCCAGCAGCTTGGCGTCGGGATACACTGAAGCTTTCTTT. Complete variable domain (other parts from reference TRBV5-1 and TRBJ1-1): KAGVTQTPRYLIKTRGQQVTLSCSPISGHRSVSWYQQTPGQGLQFLFEYFSETQRNKGNFPGRFSGRQFSNSRSEMNVSTLELGDSALYLCASSLASGYTEAFFGQGTRLTVV.

Points on this clone: Other DNA sequences in the same sample also yield this CDR3. This chain joins TRBV18 and TRBJ1-1; 9 bases match TRBD1. V lost 4 bases, J lost 3 bases, and 0 bases stayed unmatched. The CDR3 covers 13 residues. CDR1 is KGHSH, CDR2 LQKENI, per germline. CDR3 DNA sequence: TGTGCCAGCTCACGGGACAGGGACACTGAAGCTTTCTTT. Translated: CASSRDRDTEAFF.

Only one count was recorded for this clone. The chain couples TRBV6-5 to TRBJ1-1, with TRBD1 identical over 8 bases. The V gene end was trimmed by 6 bases and the J gene end by 4 bases; junction bases not matched to a gene: 4. Germline V gene lookup returns CDR1 MNHEY and CDR2 SVGAGI. This CDR3 is 13 amino acids long. The CDR3 loop is CASRTGGLTEAFF. In nucleotides, the CDR3 is TGTGCCAGCAGAACAGGGGGACTCACTGAAGCTTTCTTT.

The chain combines TRBV2 with TRBJ1-6; D not resolved. Deletions cut 4 bases from V and 7 bases from J, with 8 bases between. The CDR3 is 13 amino acids. CDR1 and CDR2 from the germline V gene are SNHLY and FYNNEI. For the CDR3, the DNA is TGTGCCAGCAGTGGACACAGAAATTCACCCCTCCACTTT. This translates into CASSGHRNSPLHF.

The genes are TRBV20-1 and TRBJ2-5; D is unclear. Trimming cost V 3 bases and J 6 bases, with 8 bases left between them. CDR3 size: 11 residues. Germline V gene lookup returns CDR1 DFQATT and CDR2 SNEGSKA (reference sequence). The CDR3 region is CSARVQKTQYF. The CDR3 region has the DNA TGCAGTGCTAGGGTACAGAAGACCCAGTACTTC.

The rearrangement joins TRBV10-3 to TRBJ1-3, with TRBD1 as a possible D gene (6 bases). Germline V gives CDR1 ENHRY, CDR2 SYGVKD. CDR3 size: 14 residues. V was clipped by 10 bases and J by 1 base, with 14 bases between them. The CDR3 DNA is TGTGCCACACAGGGAACCGCATCTGGAAACACCATATATTTT. Translating it yields CATQGTASGNTIYF.

The CDR3 DNA sequence: TGCGCCAGCAGCTTTGACAGGATCTACGAGCAGTACTTC. It codes for CASSFDRIYEQYF. The genes are TRBV5-1 and TRBJ2-7, with D perhaps TRBD1 (6 bases). The CDR3 is made up of 13 amino acids. V was cut by 2 bases and J by 3 bases, with 9 bases left in between. Germline-derived CDR1 and CDR2 are SGHRS and YFSETQ.

The chain couples TRBV3-1 (or the pseudogene TRBV3-2) to TRBJ1-2; 11 bases are a match to TRBD1. CDR1 and CDR2 (germline): LGHDT, YNNKEL (reference sequence). The CDR3 consists of 14 residues. The junction had 6 bases not matched to a gene; V was cut back by 5 bases and J by 7 bases. In DNA form, the CDR3 reads TGTGCCAGCAGCAAAGCCGGGACAGGGGGTGGCTACACCTTC. Translation gives CASSKAGTGGGYTF.

CDR3 sequence: CASRLGGRDTGELFF. CDR3 coding DNA: TGTGCCAGCAGGCTGGGGGGGCGAGACACCGGGGAGCTGTTTTTT. This chain connects TRBV2 to TRBJ2-2, with TRBD2 as a possible D gene (7 bases). CDR1 and CDR2 from the germline V gene are SNHLY and FYNNEI. Deletions cut 6 bases from V and 3 bases from J, with 14 bases between. This CDR3 region has 15 residues.

The chain couples TRBV7-2 to TRBJ2-5; the match to TRBD2 covers 7 bases. The V segment lost 5 bases and the J segment 7 bases; nucleotides outside the gene matches: 13. CDR1 is SGHTA, CDR2 FQGNSA, per germline. This CDR3 comprises 15 residues. Here the CDR3 DNA reads TGTGCCAGCAGCCTAAGCGGGGTCCCCGAGGGGACCCAGTACTTC. Its protein is CASSLSGVPEGTQYF.

This clone occurred a few times. The chain couples TRBV19 to TRBJ1-1, with D possibly TRBD1 on 6 matching bases. V was clipped by 8 bases and J by 0 bases, with 16 bases between them. Germline CDR1 LNHDA, CDR2 SQIVND (reference sequence). This CDR3 region has 15 residues. CDR3 DNA sequence: TGTGCCAGTTCAGTTCCGGACAGAATGAACACTGAAGCTTTCTTT. Its translation is CASSVPDRMNTEAFF.

A few counts support this clone. The V gene is TRBV5-1, the J gene TRBJ2-7; D is perhaps TRBD2 (6 bases). This CDR3 has 12 residues. Trimming left V 4 bases short and J 3 bases short, with 8 bases between. Per the germline V gene, CDR1 is SGHRS and CDR2 is YFSETQ. CDR3 DNA: TGCGCCAGCAGCCCGGAGGGCTACGAGCAGTACTTC. Its translation is CASSPEGYEQYF. Drawing the rest from reference TRBV5-1 and TRBJ2-7, the complete variable domain is KAGVTQTPRYLIKTRGQQVTLSCSPISGHRSVSWYQQTPGQGLQFLFEYFSETQRNKGNFPGRFSGRQFSNSRSEMNVSTLELGDSALYLCASSPEGYEQYFGPGTRLTVT.

Regarding this clone: The same CDR3 also results from other DNA sequences found in this sample. The genes are TRBV7-2 and TRBJ2-2; the match to TRBD2 covers 10 bases. This CDR3 contains 15 residues. After removal of 5 bases from V and 4 bases from J, the junction contained 4 bases not matched to a gene. Germline CDR1 reads SGHTA; CDR2 reads FQGNSA. As DNA, the CDR3 is TGTGCCAGCAGCCCTTTAGCGGGGGGCACCGGGGAGCTGTTTTTT. Protein sequence: CASSPLAGGTGELFF.

This clone came up a few times. This chain links TRBV2 with TRBJ2-2, with 9 nucleotides matching TRBD1. This CDR3 is 15 amino acids long. Trimming took 3 bases from V and 5 from J; bases not matched to a gene: 4. The germline V gene has CDR1 SNHLY and CDR2 FYNNEI. The CDR3 coding sequence is TGTGCCAGCAGTGATGACAGGGGGAAGACCGGGGAGCTGTTTTTT. Its protein is CASSDDRGKTGELFF.